This T cell receptor (beta chain) appears in the sequencing data of a study of T-cell reconstitution after alpha-beta-depleted transplantation in children. The TCRbeta library incorporated unique molecular identifiers. TCRdb reprocessed the PCR reads via MiXCR and lists one record per CDR3 protein. This repertoire shows some 600,000 distinct CDR3 sequences, roughly 13% found once; its top ten account for approximately 2%. A word on this clonotype: Its matching antigen is unknown.

Study-wide results and limits: Newly produced T cells mostly accounted for T-cell counts and diversity one year post-transplant. Certain patients had high TCRbeta diversity at day 60, and it came from recipient T cells and thymic progenitors that survived. Reportedly, roughly two months post-transplant, alpha-beta T cells arose from several hundred expanded graft clones.

This CDR3 has 15 amino acids. CDR1 is DFQATT and CDR2 is SNEGSKA in the germline V gene (reference sequence). Trimming stripped 2 bases from V and 4 bases from J, with 15 bases between. J is TRBJ1-5 and V is TRBV20-1; D uncertain. The sequence was obtained from a male patient younger than 18 who had a stem cell transplant for acute myeloid leukemia, so the T cells may come from the graft donor. The sample here was PBMCs, mostly from graft donor cells, taken 360 days after TCRalphabeta/CD19-depleted stem cell transplant. The CDR3, as DNA: TGCAGTGCTAGACCACTTGAGGTGGGGAATCAGCCCCAGCATTTT. It encodes CSARPLEVGNQPQHF.